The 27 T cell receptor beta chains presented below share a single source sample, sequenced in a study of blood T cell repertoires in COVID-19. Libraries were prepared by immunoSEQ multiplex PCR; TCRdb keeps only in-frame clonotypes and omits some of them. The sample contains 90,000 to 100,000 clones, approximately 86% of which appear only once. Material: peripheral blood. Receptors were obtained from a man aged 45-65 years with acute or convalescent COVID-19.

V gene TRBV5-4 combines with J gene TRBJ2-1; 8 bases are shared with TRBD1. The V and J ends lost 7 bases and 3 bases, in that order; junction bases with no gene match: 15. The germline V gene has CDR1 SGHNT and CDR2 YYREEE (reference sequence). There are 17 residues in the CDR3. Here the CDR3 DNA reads TGTGCCAGCGCCTCGTCGACCGGGACAGGAGTCTACAATGAGCAGTTCTTC. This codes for CASASSTGTGVYNEQFF. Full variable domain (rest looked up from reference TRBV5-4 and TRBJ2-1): ETGVTQSPTHLIKTRGQQVTLRCSSQSGHNTVSWYQQALGQGPQFIFQYYREEENGRGNFPPRFSGLQFPNYSSELNVNALELDDSALYLCASASSTGTGVYNEQFFGPGTRLTVL.

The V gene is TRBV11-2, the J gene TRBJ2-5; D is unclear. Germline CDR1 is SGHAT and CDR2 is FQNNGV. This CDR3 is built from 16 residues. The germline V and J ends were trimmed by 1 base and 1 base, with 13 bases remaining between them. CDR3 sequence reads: CASSLAFAAIQETQYF. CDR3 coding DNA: TGTGCCAGCAGCTTAGCCTTTGCGGCAATCCAAGAGACCCAGTACTTC.

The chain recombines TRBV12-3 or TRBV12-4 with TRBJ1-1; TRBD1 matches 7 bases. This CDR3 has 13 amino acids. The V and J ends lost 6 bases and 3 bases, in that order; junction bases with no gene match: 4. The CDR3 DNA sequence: TGTGCCAGCAGGCCGACAGGGTACACTGAAGCTTTCTTT. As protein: CASRPTGYTEAFF.

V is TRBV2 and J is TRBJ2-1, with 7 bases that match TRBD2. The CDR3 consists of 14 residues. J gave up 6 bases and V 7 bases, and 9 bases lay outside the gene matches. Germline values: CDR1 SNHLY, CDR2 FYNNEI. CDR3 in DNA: TGTGCCAGCATCAGGACTAGAGCCGCCAATGAGCAGTTCTTC. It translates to CASIRTRAANEQFF.

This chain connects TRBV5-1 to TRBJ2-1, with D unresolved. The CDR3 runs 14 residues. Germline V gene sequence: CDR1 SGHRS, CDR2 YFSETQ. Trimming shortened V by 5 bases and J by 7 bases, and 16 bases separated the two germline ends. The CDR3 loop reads CASREFVQPNEQFF. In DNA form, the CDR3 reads TGCGCCAGCAGGGAGTTTGTCCAGCCGAATGAGCAGTTCTTC. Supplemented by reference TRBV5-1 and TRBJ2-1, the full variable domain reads KAGVTQTPRYLIKTRGQQVTLSCSPISGHRSVSWYQQTPGQGLQFLFEYFSETQRNKGNFPGRFSGRQFSNSRSEMNVSTLELGDSALYLCASREFVQPNEQFFGPGTRLTVL.

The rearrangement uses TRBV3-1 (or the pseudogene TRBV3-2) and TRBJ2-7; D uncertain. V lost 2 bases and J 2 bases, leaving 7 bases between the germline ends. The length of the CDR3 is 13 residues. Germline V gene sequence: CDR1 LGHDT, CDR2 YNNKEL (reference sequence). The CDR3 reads CASSQNYPYEQYF. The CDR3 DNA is TGTGCCAGCAGCCAAAACTACCCCTACGAGCAGTACTTC.

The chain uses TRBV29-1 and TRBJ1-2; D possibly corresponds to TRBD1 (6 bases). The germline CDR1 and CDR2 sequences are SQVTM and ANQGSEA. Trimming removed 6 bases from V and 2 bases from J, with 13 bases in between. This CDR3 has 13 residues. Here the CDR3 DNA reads TGCAGCGTGGGGACACGTTCGAACTATGGCTACACCTTC. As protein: CSVGTRSNYGYTF.

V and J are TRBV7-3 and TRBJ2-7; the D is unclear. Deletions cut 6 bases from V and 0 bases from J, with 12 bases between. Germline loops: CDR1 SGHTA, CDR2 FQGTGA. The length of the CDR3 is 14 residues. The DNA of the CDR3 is TGTGCCAGCAGTCCTTATTTGAGCTCCTACGAGCAGTACTTC. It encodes CASSPYLSSYEQYF.

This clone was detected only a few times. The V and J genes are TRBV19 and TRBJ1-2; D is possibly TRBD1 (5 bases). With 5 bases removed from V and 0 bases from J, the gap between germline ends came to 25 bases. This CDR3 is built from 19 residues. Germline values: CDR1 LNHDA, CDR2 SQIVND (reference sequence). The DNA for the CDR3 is TGTGCCAGTAGTCCTCAACGGCCGCCGGCGGGGGGATCTAACTATGGCTACACCTTC. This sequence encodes CASSPQRPPAGGSNYGYTF.

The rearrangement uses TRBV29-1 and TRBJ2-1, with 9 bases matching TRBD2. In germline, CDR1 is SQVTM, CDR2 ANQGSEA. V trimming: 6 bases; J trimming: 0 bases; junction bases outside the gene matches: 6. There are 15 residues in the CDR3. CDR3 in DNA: TGCAGCGTGCCCCGTAGCGGGAGCTCCTACAATGAGCAGTTCTTC. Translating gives CSVPRSGSSYNEQFF.

CDR3 region: CASSDRGTGVLDGYTF. CDR3 coding DNA: TGTGCCAGCAGTGACCGCGGGACAGGGGTTTTAGATGGCTACACCTTC. The chain has TRBV27 and TRBJ1-2; 10 nucleotides agree with TRBD1. The CDR3 has 16 residues. Germline V gene lookup returns CDR1 MNHEY and CDR2 SMNVEV (reference sequence). With V trimmed by 5 bases and J by 6 bases, 12 bases remained unmatched.

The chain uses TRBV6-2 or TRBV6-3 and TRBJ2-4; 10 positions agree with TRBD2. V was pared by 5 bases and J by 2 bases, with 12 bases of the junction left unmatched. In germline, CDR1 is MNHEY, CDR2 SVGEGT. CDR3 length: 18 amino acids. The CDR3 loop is CASSKSSGRGYTKNIQYF. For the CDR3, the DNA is TGTGCCAGCAGTAAGTCTAGCGGGAGAGGATACACCAAAAACATTCAGTACTTC.

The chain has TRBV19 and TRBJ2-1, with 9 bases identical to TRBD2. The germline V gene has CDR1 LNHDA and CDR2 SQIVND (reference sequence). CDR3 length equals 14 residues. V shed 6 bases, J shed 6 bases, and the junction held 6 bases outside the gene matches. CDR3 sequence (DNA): TGTGCCAGTAGATTAGCGGGAGTGGGCAATGAGCAGTTCTTC. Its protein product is CASRLAGVGNEQFF.

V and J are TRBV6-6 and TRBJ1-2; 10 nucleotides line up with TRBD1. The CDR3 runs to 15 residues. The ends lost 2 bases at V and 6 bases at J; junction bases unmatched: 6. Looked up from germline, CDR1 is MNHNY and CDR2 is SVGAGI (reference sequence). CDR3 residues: CASSYGDRGTDGYTF. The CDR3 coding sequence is TGTGCCAGCAGTTACGGGGACAGGGGAACGGATGGCTACACCTTC.

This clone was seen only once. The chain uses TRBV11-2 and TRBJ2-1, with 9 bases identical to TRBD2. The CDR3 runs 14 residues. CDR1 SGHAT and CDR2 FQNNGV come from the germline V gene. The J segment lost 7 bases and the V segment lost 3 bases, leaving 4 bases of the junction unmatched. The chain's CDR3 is CASSLSSGANEQFF. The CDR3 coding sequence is TGTGCCAGCAGCTTGTCTAGCGGGGCAAATGAGCAGTTCTTC.

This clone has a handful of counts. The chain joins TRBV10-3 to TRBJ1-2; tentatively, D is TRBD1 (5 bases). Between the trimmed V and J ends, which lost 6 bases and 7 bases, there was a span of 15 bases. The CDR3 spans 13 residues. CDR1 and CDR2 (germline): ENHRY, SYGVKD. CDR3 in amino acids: CAISPGGMSGYTF. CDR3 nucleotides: TGTGCCATCAGCCCCGGGGGGATGAGTGGCTACACCTTC.

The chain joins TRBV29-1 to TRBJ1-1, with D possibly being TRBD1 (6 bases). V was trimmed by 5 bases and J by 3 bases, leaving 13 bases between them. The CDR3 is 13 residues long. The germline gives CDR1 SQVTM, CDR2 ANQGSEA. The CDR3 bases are TGCAGCGTTATAGGGGGGGCGGACACTGAAGCTTTCTTT. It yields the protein CSVIGGADTEAFF.

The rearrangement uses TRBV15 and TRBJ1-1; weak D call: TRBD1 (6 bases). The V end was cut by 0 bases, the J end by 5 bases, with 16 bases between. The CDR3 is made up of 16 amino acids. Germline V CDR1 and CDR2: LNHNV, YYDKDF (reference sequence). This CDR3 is CATSRDLGGGGTEAFF. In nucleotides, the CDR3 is TGTGCCACCAGCAGAGATCTGGGAGGGGGAGGAACTGAAGCTTTCTTT.

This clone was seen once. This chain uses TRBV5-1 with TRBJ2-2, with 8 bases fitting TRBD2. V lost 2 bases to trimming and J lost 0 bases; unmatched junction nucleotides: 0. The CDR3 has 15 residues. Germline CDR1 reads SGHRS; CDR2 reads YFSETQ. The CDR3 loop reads CASSFSGTNTGELFF. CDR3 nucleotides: TGCGCCAGCAGCTTTAGCGGGACGAACACCGGGGAGCTGTTTTTT.

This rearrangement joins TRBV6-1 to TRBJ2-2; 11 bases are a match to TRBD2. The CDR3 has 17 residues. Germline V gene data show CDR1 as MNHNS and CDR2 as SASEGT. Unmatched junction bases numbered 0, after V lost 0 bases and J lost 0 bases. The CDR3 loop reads CASSEAGLAANTGELFF. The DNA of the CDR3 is TGTGCCAGCAGTGAAGCGGGACTAGCGGCGAACACCGGGGAGCTGTTTTTT.

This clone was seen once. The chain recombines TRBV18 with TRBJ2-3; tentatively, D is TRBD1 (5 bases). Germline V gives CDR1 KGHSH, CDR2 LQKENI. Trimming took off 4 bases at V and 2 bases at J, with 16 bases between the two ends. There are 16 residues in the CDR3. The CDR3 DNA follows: TGTGCCAGCTCACTTATACGGCAGGGTAACACAGATACGCAGTATTTT. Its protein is CASSLIRQGNTDTQYF.

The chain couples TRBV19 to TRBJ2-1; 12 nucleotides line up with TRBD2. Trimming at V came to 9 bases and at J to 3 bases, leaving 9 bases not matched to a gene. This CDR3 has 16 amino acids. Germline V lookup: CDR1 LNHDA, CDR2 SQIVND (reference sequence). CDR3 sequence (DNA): TGTGCCAGCACCCCGACTAGCGGGAGAATCTACAATGAGCAGTTCTTC. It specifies CASTPTSGRIYNEQFF.

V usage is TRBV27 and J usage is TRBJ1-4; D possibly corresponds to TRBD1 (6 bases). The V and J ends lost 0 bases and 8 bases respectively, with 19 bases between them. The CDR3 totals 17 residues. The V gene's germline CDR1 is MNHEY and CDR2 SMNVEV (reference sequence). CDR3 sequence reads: CASSLSRTVTGTEKLFF. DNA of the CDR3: TGTGCCAGCAGTTTATCTCGTACGGTAACAGGGACCGAAAAACTGTTTTTT.

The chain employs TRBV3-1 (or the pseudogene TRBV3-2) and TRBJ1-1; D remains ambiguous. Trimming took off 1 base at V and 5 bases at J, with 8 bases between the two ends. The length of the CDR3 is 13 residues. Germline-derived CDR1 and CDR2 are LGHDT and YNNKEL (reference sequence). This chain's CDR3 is CASSQGKTTEAFF. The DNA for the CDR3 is TGTGCCAGCAGCCAAGGTAAAACTACTGAAGCTTTCTTT.

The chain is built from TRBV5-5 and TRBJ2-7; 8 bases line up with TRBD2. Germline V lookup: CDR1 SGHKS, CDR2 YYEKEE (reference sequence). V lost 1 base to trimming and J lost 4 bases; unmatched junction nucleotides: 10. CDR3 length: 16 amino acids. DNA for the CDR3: TGTGCCAGCAGCTTGAGGATGCTAGCGGGCCCTTACGAGCAGTACTTC. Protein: CASSLRMLAGPYEQYF.

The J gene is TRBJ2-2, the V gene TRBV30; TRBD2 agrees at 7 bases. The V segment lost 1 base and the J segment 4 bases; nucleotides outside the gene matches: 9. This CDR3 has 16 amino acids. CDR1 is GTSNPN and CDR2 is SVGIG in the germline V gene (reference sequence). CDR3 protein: CAWSARAGRGTGELFF. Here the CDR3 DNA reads TGTGCCTGGAGTGCCCGAGCGGGAAGGGGCACCGGGGAGCTGTTTTTT. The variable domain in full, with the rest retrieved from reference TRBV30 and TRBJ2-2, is SQTIHQWPATLVQPVGSPLSLECTVEGTSNPNLYWYRQAAGRGLQLLFYSVGIGQISSEVPQNLSASRPQDRQFILSSKKLLLSDSGFYLCAWSARAGRGTGELFFGEGSRLTVL.

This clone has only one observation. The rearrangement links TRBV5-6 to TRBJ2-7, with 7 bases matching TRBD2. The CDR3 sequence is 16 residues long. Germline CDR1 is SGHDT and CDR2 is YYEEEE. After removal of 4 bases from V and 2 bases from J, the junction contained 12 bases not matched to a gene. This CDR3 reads CASSTGLLAITYEQYF. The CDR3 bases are TGTGCCAGCAGCACCGGCCTACTAGCGATTACCTACGAGCAGTACTTC.